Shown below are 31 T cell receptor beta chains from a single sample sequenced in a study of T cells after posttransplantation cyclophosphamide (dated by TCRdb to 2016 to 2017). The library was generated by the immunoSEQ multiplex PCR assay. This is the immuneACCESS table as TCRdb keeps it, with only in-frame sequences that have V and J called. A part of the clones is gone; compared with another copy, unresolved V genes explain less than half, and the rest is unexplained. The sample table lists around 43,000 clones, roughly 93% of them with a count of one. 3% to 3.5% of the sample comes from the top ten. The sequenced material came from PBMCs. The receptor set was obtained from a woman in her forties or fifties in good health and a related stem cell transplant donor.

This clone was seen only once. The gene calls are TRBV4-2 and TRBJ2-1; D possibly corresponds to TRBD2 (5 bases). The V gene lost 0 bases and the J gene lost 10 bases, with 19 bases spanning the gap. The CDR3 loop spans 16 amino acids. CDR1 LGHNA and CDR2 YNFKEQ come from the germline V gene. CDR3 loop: CASSQEGSGEGWEQFF. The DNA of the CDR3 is TGTGCCAGCAGCCAAGAAGGCAGCGGAGAAGGATGGGAGCAGTTCTTC.

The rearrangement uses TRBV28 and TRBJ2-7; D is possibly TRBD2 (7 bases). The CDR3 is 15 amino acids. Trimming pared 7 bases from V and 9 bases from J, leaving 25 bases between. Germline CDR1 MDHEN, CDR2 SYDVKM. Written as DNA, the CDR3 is TGTGCCAGCACCCTAGGGGGGACTACAGGTCCCGGGCAGTACTTC. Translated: CASTLGGTTGPGQYF.

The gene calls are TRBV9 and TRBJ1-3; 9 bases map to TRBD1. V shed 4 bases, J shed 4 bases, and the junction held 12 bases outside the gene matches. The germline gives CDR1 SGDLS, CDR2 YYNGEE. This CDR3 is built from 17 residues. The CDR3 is CASSPTLQGARGNTIYF. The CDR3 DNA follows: TGTGCCAGCAGCCCAACCCTACAGGGGGCTCGCGGAAACACCATATATTTT.

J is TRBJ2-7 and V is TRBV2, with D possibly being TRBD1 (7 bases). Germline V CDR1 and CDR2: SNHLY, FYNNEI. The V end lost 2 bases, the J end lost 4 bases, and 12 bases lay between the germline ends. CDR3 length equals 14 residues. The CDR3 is CASSERQGGYEQYF. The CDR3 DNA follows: TGTGCCAGCAGTGAAAGGCAGGGGGGATACGAGCAGTACTTC.

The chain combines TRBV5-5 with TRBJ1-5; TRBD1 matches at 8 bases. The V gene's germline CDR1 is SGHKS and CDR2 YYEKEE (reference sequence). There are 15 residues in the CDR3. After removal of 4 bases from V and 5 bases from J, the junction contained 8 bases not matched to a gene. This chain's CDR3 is CASSHGQGPDQPQHF. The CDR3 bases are TGTGCCAGCAGCCACGGACAGGGTCCCGATCAGCCCCAGCATTTT.

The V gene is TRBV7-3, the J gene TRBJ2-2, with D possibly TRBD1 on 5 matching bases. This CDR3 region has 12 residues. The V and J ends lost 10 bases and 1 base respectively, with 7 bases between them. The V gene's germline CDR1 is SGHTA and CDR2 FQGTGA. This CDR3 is CATTGNTGELFF. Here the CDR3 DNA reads TGTGCCACCACAGGGAACACCGGGGAGCTGTTTTTT.

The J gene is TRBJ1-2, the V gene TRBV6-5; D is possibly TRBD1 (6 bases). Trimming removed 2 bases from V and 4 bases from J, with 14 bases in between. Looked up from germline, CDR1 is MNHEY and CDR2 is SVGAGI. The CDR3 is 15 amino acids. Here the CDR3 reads CASSYDRTEAYGYTF. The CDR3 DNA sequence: TGTGCCAGCAGTTACGACAGGACAGAAGCCTATGGCTACACCTTC.

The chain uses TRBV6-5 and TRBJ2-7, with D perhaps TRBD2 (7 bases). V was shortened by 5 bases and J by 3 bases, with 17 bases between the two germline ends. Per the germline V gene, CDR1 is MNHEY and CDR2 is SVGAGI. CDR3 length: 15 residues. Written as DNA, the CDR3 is TGTGCCAGCAGTCCCTGGGGGGGGCTTAACTACGAGCAGTACTTC. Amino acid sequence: CASSPWGGLNYEQYF.

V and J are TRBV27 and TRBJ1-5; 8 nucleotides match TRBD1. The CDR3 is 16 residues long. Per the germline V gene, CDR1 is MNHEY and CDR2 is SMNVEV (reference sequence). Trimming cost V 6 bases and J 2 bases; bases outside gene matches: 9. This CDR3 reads CASSVTGGLGNQPQHF. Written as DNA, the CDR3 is TGTGCCAGCAGCGTTACAGGGGGACTTGGCAATCAGCCCCAGCATTTT.

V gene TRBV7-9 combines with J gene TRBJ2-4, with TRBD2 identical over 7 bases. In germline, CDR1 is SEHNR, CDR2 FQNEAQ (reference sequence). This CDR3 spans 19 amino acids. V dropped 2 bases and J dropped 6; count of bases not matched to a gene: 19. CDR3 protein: CASSLLGPGGARTGNIQYF. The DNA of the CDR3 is TGTGCCAGCAGCTTATTAGGTCCGGGAGGAGCGCGGACGGGAAACATTCAGTACTTC.

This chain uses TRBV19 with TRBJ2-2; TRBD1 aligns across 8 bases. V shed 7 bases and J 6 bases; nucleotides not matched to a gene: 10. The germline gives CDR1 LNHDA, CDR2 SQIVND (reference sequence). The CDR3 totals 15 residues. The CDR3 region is CASTWTGIGSGELFF. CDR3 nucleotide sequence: TGTGCCAGTACTTGGACAGGGATAGGATCCGGGGAGCTGTTTTTT.

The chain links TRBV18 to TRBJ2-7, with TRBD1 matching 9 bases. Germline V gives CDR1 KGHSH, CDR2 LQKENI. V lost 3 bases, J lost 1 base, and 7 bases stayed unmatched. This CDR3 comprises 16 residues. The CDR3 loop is CASSPQDRGISYEQYF. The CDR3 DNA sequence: TGTGCCAGCTCACCTCAGGACAGGGGTATATCCTACGAGCAGTACTTC. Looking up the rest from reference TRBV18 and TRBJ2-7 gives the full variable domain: NAGVMQNPRHLVRRRGQEARLRCSPMKGHSHVYWYRQLPEEGLKFMVYLQKENIIDESGMPKERFSAEFPKEGPSILRIQQVVRGDSAAYFCASSPQDRGISYEQYFGPGTRLTVT.

CDR3 amino acids: CASSQGWTSQETQYF. CDR3 in DNA: TGCGCCAGCAGCCAGGGTTGGACTTCGCAAGAGACCCAGTACTTC. The chain links TRBV4-1 to TRBJ2-5, with D perhaps matching TRBD2 (5 bases). Germline values: CDR1 MGHRA, CDR2 YSYEKL. The CDR3 sequence is 15 residues long. V lost 3 bases to trimming and J lost 2 bases, with 13 bases between them.

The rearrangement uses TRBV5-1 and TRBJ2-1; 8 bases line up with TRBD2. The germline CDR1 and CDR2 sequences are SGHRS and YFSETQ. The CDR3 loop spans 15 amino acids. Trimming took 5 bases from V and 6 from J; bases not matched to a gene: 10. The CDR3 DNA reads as TGCGCCAGCAGAACGGGACTAGTTGTCACCAATGAGCAGTTCTTC. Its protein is CASRTGLVVTNEQFF.

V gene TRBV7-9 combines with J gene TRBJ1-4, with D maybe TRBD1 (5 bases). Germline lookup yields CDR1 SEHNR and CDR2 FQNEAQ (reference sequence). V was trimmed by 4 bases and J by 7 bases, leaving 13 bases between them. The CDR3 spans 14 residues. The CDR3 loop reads CASSSQGMSEKLFF. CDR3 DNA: TGTGCCAGCAGCTCGCAGGGAATGAGTGAAAAACTGTTTTTT. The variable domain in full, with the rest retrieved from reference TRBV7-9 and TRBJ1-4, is DTGVSQNPRHKITKRGQNVTFRCDPISEHNRLYWYRQTLGQGPEFLTYFQNEAQLEKSRLLSDRFSAERPKGSFSTLEIQRTEQGDSAMYLCASSSQGMSEKLFFGSGTQLSVL.

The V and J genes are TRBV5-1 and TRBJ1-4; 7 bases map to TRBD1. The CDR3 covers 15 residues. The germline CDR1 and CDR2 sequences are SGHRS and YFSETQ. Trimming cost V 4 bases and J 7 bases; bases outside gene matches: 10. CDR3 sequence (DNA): TGCGCCAGCAGCCCCGAGGGACAGTCAGGTGAAAAACTGTTTTTT. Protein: CASSPEGQSGEKLFF.

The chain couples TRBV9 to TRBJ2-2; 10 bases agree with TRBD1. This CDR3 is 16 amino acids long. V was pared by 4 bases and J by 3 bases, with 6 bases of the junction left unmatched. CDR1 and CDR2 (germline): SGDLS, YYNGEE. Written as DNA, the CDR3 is TGTGCCAGCAGCCCGAGGACAGGGGGGTACACCGGGGAGCTGTTTTTT. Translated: CASSPRTGGYTGELFF.

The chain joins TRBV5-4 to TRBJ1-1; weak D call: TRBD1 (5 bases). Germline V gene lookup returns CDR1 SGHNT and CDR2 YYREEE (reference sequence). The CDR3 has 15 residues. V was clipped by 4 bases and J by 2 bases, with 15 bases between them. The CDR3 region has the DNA TGTGCCAGCAGCATACCCCAGGGAACAAACACTGAAGCTTTCTTT. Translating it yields CASSIPQGTNTEAFF.

The DNA for the CDR3 is TGTGCCAGCAGCTTACAATTCGGGGGTTCCATCTCTGGAAACACCATATATTTT. Translation gives CASSLQFGGSISGNTIYF. The chain links TRBV11-2 to TRBJ1-3; D possibly corresponds to TRBD1 (5 bases). Germline CDR1 reads SGHAT; CDR2 reads FQNNGV. The CDR3 loop spans 18 amino acids. Trimming shortened V by 2 bases and J by 0 bases, and 17 bases separated the two germline ends.

The CDR3, as DNA: TGTGCCAGTAGTACTCCCCCCGGGACAGGGTCGGAGCAGCCCCAGCATTTT. Protein: CASSTPPGTGSEQPQHF. This sequence joins TRBV19 and TRBJ1-5; 9 bases agree with TRBD1. Germline V lookup: CDR1 LNHDA, CDR2 SQIVND (reference sequence). With 4 bases clipped from V and 7 bases from J, the junction kept 14 bases outside the gene matches. CDR3 length: 17 amino acids.

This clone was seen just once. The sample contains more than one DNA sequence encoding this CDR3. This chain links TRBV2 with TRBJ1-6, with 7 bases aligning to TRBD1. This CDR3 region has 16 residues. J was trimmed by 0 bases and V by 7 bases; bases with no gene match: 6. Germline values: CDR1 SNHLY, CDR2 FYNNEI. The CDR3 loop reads CASKLAGGSYNSPLHF. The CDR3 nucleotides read TGTGCCAGCAAACTTGCAGGGGGCTCCTATAATTCACCCCTCCACTTT.

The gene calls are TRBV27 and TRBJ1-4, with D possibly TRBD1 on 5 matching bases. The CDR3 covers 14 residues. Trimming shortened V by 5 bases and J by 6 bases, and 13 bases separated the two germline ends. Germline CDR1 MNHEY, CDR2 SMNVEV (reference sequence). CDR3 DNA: TGTGCCAGCAGTCTGAGGGGAGGGGATGAAAAACTGTTTTTT. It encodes CASSLRGGDEKLFF.

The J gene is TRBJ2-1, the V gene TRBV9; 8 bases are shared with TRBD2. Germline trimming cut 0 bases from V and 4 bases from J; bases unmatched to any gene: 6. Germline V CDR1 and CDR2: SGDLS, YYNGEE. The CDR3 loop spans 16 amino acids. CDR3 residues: CASSVASGSLYNEQFF. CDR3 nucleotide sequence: TGTGCCAGCAGCGTAGCCAGCGGGAGCCTGTACAATGAGCAGTTCTTC.

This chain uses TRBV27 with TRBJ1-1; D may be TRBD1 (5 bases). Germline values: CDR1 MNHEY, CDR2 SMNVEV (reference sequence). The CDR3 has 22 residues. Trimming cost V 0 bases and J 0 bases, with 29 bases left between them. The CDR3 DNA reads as TGTGCCAGCAGTTTATCGATCGTGGGAGGGGCGACAGTCACGAGCATGAACACTGAAGCTTTCTTT. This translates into CASSLSIVGGATVTSMNTEAFF.

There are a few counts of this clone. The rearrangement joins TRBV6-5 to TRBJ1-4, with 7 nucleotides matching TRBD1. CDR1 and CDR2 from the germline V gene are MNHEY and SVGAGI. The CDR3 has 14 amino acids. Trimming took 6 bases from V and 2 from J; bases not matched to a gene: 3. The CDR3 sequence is CASRTGMTNEKLFF. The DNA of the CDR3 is TGTGCCAGCAGGACAGGGATGACTAATGAAAAACTGTTTTTT.

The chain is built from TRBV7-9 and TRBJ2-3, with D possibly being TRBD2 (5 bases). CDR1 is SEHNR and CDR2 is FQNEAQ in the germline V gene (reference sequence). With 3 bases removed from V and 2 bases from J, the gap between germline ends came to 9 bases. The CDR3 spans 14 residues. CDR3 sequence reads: CASSFRGYTDTQYF. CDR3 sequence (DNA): TGTGCCAGCAGCTTCCGAGGGTACACAGATACGCAGTATTTT.

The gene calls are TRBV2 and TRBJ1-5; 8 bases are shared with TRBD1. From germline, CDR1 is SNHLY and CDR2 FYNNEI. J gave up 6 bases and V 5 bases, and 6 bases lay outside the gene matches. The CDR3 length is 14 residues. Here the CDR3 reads CASSWTGSSQPQHF. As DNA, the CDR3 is TGTGCCAGCAGTTGGACAGGGTCCTCTCAGCCCCAGCATTTT.

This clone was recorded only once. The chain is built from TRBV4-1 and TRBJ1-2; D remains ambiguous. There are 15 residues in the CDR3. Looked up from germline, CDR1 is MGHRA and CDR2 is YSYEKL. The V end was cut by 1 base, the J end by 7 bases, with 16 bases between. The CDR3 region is CASSQVLQRRVGYTF. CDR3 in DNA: TGCGCCAGCAGCCAAGTTCTGCAGCGGCGGGTTGGCTACACCTTC.

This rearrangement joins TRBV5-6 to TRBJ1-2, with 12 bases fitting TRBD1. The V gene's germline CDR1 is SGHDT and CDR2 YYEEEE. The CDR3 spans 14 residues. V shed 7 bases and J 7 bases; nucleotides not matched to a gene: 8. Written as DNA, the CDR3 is TGTGCCAGCGGAGCGGGACAGGGGGCATTTGGCTACACCTTC. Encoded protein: CASGAGQGAFGYTF.

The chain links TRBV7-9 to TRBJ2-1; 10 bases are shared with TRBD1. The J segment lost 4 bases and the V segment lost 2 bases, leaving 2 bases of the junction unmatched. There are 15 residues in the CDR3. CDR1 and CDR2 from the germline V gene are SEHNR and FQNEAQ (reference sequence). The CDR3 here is CASSLWTGGYNEQFF. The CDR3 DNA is TGTGCCAGCAGCTTATGGACAGGGGGGTACAATGAGCAGTTCTTC. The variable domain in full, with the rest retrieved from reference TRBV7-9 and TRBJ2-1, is DTGVSQNPRHKITKRGQNVTFRCDPISEHNRLYWYRQTLGQGPEFLTYFQNEAQLEKSRLLSDRFSAERPKGSFSTLEIQRTEQGDSAMYLCASSLWTGGYNEQFFGPGTRLTVL.

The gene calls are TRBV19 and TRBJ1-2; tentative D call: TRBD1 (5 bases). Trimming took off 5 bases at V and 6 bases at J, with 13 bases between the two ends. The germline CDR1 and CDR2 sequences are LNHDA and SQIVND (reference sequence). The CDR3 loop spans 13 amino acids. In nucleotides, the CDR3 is TGTGCCAGTAGTGTCTCCGGGACTGATGGCTACACCTTC. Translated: CASSVSGTDGYTF. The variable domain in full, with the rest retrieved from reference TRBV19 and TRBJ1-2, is DGGITQSPKYLFRKEGQNVTLSCEQNLNHDAMYWYRQDPGQGLRLIYYSQIVNDFQKGDIAEGYSVSREKKESFPLTVTSAQKNPTAFYLCASSVSGTDGYTFGSGTRLTVV.